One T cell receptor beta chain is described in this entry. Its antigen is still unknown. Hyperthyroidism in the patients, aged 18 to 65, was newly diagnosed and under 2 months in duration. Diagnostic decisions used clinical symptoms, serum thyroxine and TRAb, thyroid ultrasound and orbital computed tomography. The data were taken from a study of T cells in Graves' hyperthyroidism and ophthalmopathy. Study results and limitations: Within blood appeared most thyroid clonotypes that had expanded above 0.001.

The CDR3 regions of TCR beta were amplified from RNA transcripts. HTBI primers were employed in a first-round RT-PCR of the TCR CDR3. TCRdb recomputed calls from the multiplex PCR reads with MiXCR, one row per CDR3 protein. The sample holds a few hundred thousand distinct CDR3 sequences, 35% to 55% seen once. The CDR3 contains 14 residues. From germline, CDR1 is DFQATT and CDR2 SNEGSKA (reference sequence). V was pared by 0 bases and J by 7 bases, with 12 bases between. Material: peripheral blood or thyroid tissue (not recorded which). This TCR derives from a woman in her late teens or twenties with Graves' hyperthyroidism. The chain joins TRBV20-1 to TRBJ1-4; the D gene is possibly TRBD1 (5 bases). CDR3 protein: CSARDHRGGEKLFF. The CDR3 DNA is TGCAGTGCTAGAGATCACCGGGGGGGTGAAAAACTGTTTTTT.